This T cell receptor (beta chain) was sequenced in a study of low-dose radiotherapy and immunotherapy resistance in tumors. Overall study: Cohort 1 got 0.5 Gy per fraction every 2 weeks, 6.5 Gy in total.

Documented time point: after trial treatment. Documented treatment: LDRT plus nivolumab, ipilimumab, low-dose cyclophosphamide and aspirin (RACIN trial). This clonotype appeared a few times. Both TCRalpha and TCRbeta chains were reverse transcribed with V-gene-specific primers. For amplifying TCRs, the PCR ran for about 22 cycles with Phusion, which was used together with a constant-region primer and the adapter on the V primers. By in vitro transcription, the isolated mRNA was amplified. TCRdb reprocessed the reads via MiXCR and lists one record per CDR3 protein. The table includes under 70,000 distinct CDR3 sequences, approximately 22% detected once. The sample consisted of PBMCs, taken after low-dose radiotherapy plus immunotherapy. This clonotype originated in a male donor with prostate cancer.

The CDR3 sequence is CASSLGPEDYGYTF. The CDR3 region has the DNA TGCGCCAGCAGCCTAGGCCCAGAAGACTATGGCTACACCTTC. The chain employs TRBV5-1 and TRBJ1-2, with D hard to call. CDR1 is SGHRS, CDR2 YFSETQ, per germline. Trimming took off 4 bases at V and 3 bases at J, with 13 bases between the two ends. CDR3 length: 14 residues.